This record covers a single T cell receptor beta chain. This sample was included in a study of cytomegalovirus exposure and HLA in healthy donors. Germline V gene data show CDR1 as SEHNR and CDR2 as FQNEAQ (reference sequence). The CDR3 extends over 16 amino acids. V was clipped by 1 base and J by 7 bases; unmatched bases: 8. PCR involved 60 Vbeta and 13 Jbeta primers. Sequencing used immunoSEQ multiplex PCR; TCRdb keeps in-frame clones, though not all of them. The table lists 55,000 to 70,000 clones, roughly 70% of them singletons. The source material was PBMCs. This clonotype was sampled from an older woman in good health and CMV-seropositive. The V gene is TRBV7-9, the J gene TRBJ1-4; 8 bases are a match to TRBD1. DNA of the CDR3: TGTGCCAGCAGCTTAGGTTCCGGGACAGGCCTTGAAAAACTGTTTTTT. It translates to CASSLGSGTGLEKLFF.